The source of this T cell receptor (beta chain) is a study of blood T cell repertoires in COVID-19. About the study: The origin of the acute and convalescent COVID-19 samples was the United States, Italy and Spain. The cDNA or gDNA used as material had been derived from T cells, B-cell-depleted T cells, or PBMCs.

As handled by the study authors: The authors estimated nucleated cell counts from reference gene primer amplification. The table came from immunoSEQ multiplex PCR; TCRdb's copy has only in-frame clones and leaves some out. The V and J calls and clone size were taken over from that table, and D and trimming were inferred from the DNA. There are fewer than 300,000 clones in the sample; approximately 88% occur only once, and about 8.5% lies in the top ten. Germline V gene lookup returns CDR1 SGHRS and CDR2 YFSETQ. Trimming cost V 2 bases and J 2 bases, with 9 bases left between them. The CDR3 is 14 residues long.

The material sequenced was peripheral blood. The chain carries TRBV5-1 and TRBJ2-3; D remains ambiguous. This clonotype originated in a man aged 18 to 29 with active or convalescent COVID-19. This CDR3 reads CASSLILPTDTQYF. CDR3 bases: TGCGCCAGCAGCTTAATACTTCCCACAGATACGCAGTATTTT.